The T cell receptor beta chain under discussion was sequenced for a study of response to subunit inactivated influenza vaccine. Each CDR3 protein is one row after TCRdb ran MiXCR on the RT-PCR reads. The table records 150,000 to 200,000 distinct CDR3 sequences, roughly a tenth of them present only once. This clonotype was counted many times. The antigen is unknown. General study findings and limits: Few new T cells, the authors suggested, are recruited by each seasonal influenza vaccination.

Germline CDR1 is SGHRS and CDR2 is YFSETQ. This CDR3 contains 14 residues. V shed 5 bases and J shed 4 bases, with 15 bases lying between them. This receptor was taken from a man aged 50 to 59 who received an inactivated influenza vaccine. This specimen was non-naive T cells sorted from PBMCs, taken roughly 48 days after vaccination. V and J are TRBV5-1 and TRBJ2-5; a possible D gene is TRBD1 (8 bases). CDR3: CASSLQGGSETQYF. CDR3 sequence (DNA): TGCGCCAGCAGTTTACAGGGGGGGTCAGAGACCCAGTACTTC.